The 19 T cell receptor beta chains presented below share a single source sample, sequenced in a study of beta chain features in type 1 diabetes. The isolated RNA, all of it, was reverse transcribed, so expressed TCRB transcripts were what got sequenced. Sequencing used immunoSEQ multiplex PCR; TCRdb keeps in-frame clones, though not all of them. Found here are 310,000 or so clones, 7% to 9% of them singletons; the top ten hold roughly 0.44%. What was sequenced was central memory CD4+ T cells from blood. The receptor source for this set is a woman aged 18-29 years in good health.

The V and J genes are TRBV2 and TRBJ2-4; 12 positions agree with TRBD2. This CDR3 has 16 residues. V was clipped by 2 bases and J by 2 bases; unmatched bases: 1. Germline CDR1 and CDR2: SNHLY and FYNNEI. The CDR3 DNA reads TGTGCCAGCAGTGAACTAGCGGGAGGGCCCAAAAACATTCAGTACTTC. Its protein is CASSELAGGPKNIQYF.

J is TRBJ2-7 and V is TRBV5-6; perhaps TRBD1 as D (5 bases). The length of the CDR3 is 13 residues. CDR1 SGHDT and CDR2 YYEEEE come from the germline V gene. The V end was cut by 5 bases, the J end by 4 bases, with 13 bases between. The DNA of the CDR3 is TGTGCCAGCAGGAAACAAGACAGTTACGAGCAGTACTTC. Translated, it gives CASRKQDSYEQYF.

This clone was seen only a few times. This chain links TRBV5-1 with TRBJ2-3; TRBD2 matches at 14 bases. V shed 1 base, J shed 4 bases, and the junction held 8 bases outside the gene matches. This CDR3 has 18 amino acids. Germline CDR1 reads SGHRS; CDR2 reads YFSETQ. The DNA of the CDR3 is TGCGCCAGCAGCTTGTACGGGACTAGCGGGAGTACGGCAGATACGCAGTATTTT. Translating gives CASSLYGTSGSTADTQYF.

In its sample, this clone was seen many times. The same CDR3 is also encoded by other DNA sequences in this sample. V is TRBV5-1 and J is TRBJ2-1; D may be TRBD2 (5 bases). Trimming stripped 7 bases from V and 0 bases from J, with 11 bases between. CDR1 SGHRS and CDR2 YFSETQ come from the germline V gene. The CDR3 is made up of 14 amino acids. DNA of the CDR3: TGCGCCAGCTCCCTTGGAGGCTCCTACAATGAGCAGTTCTTC. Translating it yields CASSLGGSYNEQFF.

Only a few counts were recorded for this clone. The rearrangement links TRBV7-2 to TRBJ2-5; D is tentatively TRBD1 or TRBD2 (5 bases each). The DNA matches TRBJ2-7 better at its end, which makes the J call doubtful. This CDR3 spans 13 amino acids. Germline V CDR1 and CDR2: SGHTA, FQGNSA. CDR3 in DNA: TGTGCCAGTGGGGCTAGCTGGTCCTACGAGCAGTACTTC. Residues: CASGASWSYEQYF.

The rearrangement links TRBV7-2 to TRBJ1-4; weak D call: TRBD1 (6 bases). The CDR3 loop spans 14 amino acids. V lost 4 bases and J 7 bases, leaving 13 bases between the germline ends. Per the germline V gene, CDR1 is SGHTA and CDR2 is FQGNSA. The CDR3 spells CASSYTGNAEKLFF. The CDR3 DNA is TGTGCCAGCAGCTACACAGGGAATGCTGAAAAACTGTTTTTT.

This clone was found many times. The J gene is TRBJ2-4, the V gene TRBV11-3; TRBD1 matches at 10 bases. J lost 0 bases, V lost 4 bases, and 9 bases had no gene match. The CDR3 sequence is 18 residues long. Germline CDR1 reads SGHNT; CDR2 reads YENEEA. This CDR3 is CASSSDRGFPLAKNIQYF. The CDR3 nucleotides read TGTGCCAGCAGCTCGGACAGGGGGTTCCCTCTAGCCAAAAACATTCAGTACTTC.

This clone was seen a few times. Written as DNA, the CDR3 is TGTGCCAGCAGTTTCCTCACGGGAGCGAATACGCAGTATTTT. Amino acids: CASSFLTGANTQYF. V is TRBV28 and J is TRBJ2-3; weak D call: TRBD2 (6 bases). The CDR3 runs 14 residues. V dropped 3 bases and J dropped 7 bases, with 14 bases sitting between them. Germline-derived CDR1 and CDR2 are MDHEN and SYDVKM.

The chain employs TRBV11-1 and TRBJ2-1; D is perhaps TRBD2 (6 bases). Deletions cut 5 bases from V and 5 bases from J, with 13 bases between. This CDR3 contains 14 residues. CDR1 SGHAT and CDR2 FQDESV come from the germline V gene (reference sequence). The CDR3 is CASSRRESDNEQFF. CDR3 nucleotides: TGTGCCAGCAGCCGCCGGGAGTCAGACAATGAGCAGTTCTTC.

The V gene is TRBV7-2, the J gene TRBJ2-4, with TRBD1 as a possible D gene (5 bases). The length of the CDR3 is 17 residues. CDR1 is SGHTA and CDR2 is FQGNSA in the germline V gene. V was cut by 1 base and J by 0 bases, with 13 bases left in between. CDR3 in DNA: TGTGCCAGCAGCTTAGGGCGACAGTTCGAAGCCAAAAACATTCAGTACTTC. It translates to CASSLGRQFEAKNIQYF.

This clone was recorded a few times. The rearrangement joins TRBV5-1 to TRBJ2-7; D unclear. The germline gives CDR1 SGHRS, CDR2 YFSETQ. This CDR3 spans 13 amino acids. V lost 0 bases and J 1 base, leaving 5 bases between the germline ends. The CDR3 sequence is CASSLEWSYEQYF. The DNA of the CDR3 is TGCGCCAGCAGCTTGGAGTGGTCCTACGAGCAGTACTTC.

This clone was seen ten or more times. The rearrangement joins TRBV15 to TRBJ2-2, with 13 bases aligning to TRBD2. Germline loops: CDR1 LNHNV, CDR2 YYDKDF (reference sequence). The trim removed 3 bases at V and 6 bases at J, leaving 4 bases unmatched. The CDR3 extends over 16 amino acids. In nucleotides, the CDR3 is TGTGCCACCAGCAGGAGGACTAGCGGGAGAGCCGGGGAGCTGTTTTTT. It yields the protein CATSRRTSGRAGELFF. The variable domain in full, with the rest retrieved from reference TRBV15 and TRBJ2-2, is DAMVIQNPRYQVTQFGKPVTLSCSQTLNHNVMYWYQQKSSQAPKLLFHYYDKDFNNEADTPDNFQSRRPNTSFCFLDIRSPGLGDTAMYLCATSRRTSGRAGELFFGEGSRLTVL.

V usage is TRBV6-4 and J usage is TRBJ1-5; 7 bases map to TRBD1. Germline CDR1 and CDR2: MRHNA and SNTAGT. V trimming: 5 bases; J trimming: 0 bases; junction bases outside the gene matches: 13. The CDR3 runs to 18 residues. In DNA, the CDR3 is TGTGCCAGCAGTACGGGGGCAGGGGGTGAGTATAGCAATCAGCCCCAGCATTTT. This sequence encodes CASSTGAGGEYSNQPQHF.

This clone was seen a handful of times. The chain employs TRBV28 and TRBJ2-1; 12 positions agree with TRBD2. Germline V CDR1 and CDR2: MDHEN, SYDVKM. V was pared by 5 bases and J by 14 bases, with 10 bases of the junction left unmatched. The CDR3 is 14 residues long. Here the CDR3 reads CASSPPLTSGRKFF. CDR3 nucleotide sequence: TGTGCCAGCAGTCCCCCGTTGACTAGCGGGAGAAAGTTCTTC.

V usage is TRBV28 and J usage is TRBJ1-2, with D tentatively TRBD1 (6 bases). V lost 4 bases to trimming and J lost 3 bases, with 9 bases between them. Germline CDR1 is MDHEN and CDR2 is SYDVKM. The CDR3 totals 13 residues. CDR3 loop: CASSSQGHYGYTF. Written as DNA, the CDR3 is TGTGCCAGCAGTTCACAGGGTCACTATGGCTACACCTTC.

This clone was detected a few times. CDR3 region: CASGGQAYEQYF. In nucleotides, the CDR3 is TGTGCCAGCGGGGGACAGGCATACGAGCAGTACTTC. The rearrangement joins TRBV2 to TRBJ2-7, with 8 bases aligning to TRBD1. V shed 8 bases and J 4 bases; nucleotides not matched to a gene: 4. The CDR3 has 12 residues. Germline V gives CDR1 SNHLY, CDR2 FYNNEI.

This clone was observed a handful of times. CDR3 region: CASSIGAGATDTQYF. The CDR3 DNA is TGTGCCAGTAGTATTGGAGCGGGAGCAACAGATACGCAGTATTTT. The V call is TRBV19, the J call TRBJ2-3, with 8 nucleotides matching TRBD2. Germline V gene sequence: CDR1 LNHDA, CDR2 SQIVND (reference sequence). The CDR3 has 15 residues. J gave up 3 bases and V 3 bases, and 5 bases lay outside the gene matches.

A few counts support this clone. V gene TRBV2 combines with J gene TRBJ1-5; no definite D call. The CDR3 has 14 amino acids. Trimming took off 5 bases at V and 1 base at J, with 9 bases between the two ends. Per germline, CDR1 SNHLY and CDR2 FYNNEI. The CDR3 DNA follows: TGTGCCAGCAGTAAACAGTTAAGCAATCAGCCCCAGCATTTT. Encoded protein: CASSKQLSNQPQHF.

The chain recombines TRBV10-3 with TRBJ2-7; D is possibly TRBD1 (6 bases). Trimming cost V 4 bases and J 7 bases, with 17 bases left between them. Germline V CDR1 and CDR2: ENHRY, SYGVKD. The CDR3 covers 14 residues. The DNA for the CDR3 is TGTGCCATCAGTGTGACAGGAACAACTACGGAGCAGTACTTC. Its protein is CAISVTGTTTEQYF.